The clone carrying this TCR beta chain was picked up a small number of times. Vbeta (60) and Jbeta (13) primers were used in the PCR. Profiling relied on immunoSEQ multiplex PCR, and the TCRdb table lists in-frame clones only, not all of them. Here the sample spans 130,000 to 150,000 clones, roughly 79% being singletons. This CDR3 region has 14 residues. Trimming pared 6 bases from V and 1 base from J, leaving 10 bases between. The V gene's germline CDR1 is MDHEN and CDR2 SYDVKM. This sample was taken from a study of cytomegalovirus exposure and HLA in healthy donors. The receptor comes from a woman aged 40 to 49 in good health and CMV-seropositive. This sequence joins TRBV28 and TRBJ1-5; TRBD1 is a possible D gene (5 bases). The sequenced sample was PBMCs. CDR3 region: CASRHDSSNQPQHF. For the CDR3, the DNA is TGTGCCAGCAGACACGACAGCAGCAATCAGCCCCAGCATTTT. The full variable domain, in which reference TRBV28 and TRBJ1-5 provide the parts outside the CDR3, is DVKVTQSSRYLVKRTGEKVFLECVQDMDHENMFWYRQDPGLGLRLIYFSYDVKMKEKGDIPEGYSVSREKKERFSLILESASTNQTSMYLCASRHDSSNQPQHFGDGTRLSIL.